The 2 T cell receptor beta chains listed next were all sequenced from one sample in a study of blood T cell repertoires in COVID-19. Produced via immunoSEQ multiplex PCR; TCRdb's table is partial and in-frame only. In the table there are 63,000 or so clones, around 86% of which are singletons. Sequencing was performed on peripheral blood. Source of these receptors: a man in his 70s with active COVID-19.

This clone was seen only a few times. The rearrangement joins TRBV21-1 to TRBJ2-2; the table's D gene call, TRBD2, was not cross checked with the DNA. TRBV21-1 is a recognized pseudogene. The CDR3 totals 18 residues. The CDR3 region has the DNA TGTGCCAGCAGCACCGGACAGGTCCTAGCGGGAGGCACCGGGGAGCTGTTTTTT. This encodes CASSTGQVLAGGTGELFF.

The rearrangement links TRBV4-3 to TRBJ2-7, with 9 nucleotides matching TRBD1. This CDR3 has 15 residues. CDR1 is LGHNA and CDR2 is YSLEER in the germline V gene. Unmatched junction bases numbered 2, after V lost 1 base and J lost 1 base. The CDR3 nucleotides read TGCGCCAGCAGCCAAGGGGGACAGGGTTCCTACGAGCAGTACTTC. Protein: CASSQGGQGSYEQYF.